This T cell receptor beta chain was captured by sequencing in a study of T cell changes during pregnancy in multiple sclerosis. V lost 3 bases to trimming and J lost 4 bases, with 9 bases between them. Per germline, CDR1 LNHDA and CDR2 SQIVND (reference sequence). The CDR3 loop spans 13 amino acids. The table came from immunoSEQ multiplex PCR; TCRdb's copy has only in-frame clones and leaves some out. The data hold about 47,000 clones, with 93% observed a single time. The sequenced sample was peripheral blood, obtained in the second trimester of pregnancy. J is TRBJ2-5 and V is TRBV19; D gene unclear. This TCR derives from a female donor with multiple sclerosis, enrolled in a pregnancy study. The CDR3 spells CASSIGPGETQYF. CDR3 bases: TGTGCCAGTAGTATCGGTCCGGGAGAGACCCAGTACTTC. Full variable domain (remainder filled in from reference TRBV19 and TRBJ2-5): DGGITQSPKYLFRKEGQNVTLSCEQNLNHDAMYWYRQDPGQGLRLIYYSQIVNDFQKGDIAEGYSVSREKKESFPLTVTSAQKNPTAFYLCASSIGPGETQYFGPGTRLLVL.